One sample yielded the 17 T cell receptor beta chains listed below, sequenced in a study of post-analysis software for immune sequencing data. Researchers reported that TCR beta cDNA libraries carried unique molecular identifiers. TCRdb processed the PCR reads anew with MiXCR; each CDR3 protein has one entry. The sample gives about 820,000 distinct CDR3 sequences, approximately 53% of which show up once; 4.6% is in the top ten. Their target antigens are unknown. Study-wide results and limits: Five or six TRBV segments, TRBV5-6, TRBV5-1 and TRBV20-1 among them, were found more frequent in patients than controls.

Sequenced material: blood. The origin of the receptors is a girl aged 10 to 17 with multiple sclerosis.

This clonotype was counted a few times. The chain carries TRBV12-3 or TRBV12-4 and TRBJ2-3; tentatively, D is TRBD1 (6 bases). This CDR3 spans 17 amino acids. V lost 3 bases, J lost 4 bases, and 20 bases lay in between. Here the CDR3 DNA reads TGTGCCAGCAGTTTGGTACAGGGTCCTTCGACGCCAGATACGCAGTATTTT. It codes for CASSLVQGPSTPDTQYF.

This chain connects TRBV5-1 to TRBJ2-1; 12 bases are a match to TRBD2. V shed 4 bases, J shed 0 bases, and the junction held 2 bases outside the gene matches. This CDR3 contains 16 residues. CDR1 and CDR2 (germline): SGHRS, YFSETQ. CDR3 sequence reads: CASSKGLAGSYNEQFF. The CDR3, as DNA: TGCGCCAGCAGCAAGGGACTAGCGGGCTCCTACAATGAGCAGTTCTTC.

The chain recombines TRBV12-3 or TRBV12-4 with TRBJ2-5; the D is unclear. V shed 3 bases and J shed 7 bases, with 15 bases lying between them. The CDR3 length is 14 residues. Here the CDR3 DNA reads TGTGCCAGCAGTTTCCAGGACGGTGGCGGGACCCAGTACTTC. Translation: CASSFQDGGGTQYF.

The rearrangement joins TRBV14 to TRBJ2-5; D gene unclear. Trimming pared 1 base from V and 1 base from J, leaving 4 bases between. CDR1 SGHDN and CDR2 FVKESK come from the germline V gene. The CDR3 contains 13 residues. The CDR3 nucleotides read TGTGCCAGCAGCCAAGGACTCCAAGAGACCCAGTACTTC. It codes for CASSQGLQETQYF.

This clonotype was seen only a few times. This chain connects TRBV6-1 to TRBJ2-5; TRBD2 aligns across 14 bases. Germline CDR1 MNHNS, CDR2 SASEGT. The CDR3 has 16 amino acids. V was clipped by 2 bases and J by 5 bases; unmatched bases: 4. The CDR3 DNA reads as TGTGCCAGCAGTGAAACCGGGACTAGCGGGAGTGAGACCCAGTACTTC. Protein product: CASSETGTSGSETQYF.

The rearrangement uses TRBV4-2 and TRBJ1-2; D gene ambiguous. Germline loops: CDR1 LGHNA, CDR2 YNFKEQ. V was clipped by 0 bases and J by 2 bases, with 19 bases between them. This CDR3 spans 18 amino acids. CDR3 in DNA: TGTGCCAGCAGCCAAGATCCCCCCGACAAGAAGTCCAACTATGGCTACACCTTC. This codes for CASSQDPPDKKSNYGYTF.

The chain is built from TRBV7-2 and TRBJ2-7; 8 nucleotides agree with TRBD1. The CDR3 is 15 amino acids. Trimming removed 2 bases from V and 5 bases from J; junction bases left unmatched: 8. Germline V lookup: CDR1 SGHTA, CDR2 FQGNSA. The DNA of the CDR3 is TGTGCCAGCAGCTTATTTAGGTCAGGGGGCGACGAGCAGTACTTC. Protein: CASSLFRSGGDEQYF.

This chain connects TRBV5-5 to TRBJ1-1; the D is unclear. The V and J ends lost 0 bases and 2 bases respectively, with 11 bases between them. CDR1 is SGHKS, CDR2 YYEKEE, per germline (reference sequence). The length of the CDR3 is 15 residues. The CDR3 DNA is TGTGCCAGCAGCTTGGAGGTGGTCCGTAACACTGAAGCTTTCTTT. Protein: CASSLEVVRNTEAFF.

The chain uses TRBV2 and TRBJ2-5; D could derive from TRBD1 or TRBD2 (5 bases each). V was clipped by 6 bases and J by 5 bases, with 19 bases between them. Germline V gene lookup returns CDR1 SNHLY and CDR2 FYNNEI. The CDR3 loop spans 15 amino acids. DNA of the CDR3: TGTGCCAGCAGCCGGATCGGACAACGGGGTGAGACCCAGTACTTC. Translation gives CASSRIGQRGETQYF. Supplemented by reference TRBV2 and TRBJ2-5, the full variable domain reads EPEVTQTPSHQVTQMGQEVILRCVPISNHLYFYWYRQILGQKVEFLVSFYNNEISEKSEIFDDQFSVERPDGSNFTLKIRSTKLEDSAMYFCASSRIGQRGETQYFGPGTRLLVL.

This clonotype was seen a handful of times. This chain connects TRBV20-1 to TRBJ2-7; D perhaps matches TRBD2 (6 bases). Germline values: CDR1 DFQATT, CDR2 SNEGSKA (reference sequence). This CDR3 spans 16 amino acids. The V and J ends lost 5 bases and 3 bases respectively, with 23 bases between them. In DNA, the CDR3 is TGCAGTGCTCGCCTCCTTGGAATGTGGGGGGACTACGAGCAGTACTTC. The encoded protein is CSARLLGMWGDYEQYF.

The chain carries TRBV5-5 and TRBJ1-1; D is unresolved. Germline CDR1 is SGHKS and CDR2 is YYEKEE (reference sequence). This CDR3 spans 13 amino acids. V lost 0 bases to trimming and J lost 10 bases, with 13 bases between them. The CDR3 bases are TGTGCCAGCAGCTTGGCCTTCAAATCCGGAGCTTTCTTT. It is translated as CASSLAFKSGAFF.

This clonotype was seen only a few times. The CDR3 protein is CSALQPGGHYGYTF. CDR3 DNA sequence: TGCAGCGCCCTCCAGCCAGGGGGCCACTATGGCTACACCTTC. V and J are TRBV29-1 and TRBJ1-2; 8 positions match TRBD1. The germline V gene encodes CDR1 SQVTM and CDR2 ANQGSEA. This CDR3 contains 14 residues. Germline trimming cut 7 bases from V and 3 bases from J; bases unmatched to any gene: 10. Variable domain in full (rest from reference TRBV29-1 and TRBJ1-2): SAVISQKPSRDICQRGTSLTIQCQVDSQVTMMFWYRQQPGQSLTLIATANQGSEATYESGFVIDKFPISRPNLTFSTLTVSNMSPEDSSIYLCSALQPGGHYGYTFGSGTRLTVV.

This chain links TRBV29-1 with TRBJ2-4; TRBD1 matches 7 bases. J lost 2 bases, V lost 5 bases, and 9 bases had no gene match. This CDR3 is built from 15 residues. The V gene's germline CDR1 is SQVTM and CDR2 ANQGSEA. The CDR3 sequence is CSVFTGERTKNIQYF. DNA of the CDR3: TGCAGCGTTTTTACAGGGGAAAGGACCAAAAACATTCAGTACTTC.

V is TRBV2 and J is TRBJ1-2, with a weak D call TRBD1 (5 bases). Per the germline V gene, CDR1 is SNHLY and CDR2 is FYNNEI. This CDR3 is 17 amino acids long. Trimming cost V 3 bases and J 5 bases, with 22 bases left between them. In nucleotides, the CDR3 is TGTGCCAGCAGTGACCACCCGGGGACCGACGATCCTTATGGCTACACCTTC. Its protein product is CASSDHPGTDDPYGYTF.

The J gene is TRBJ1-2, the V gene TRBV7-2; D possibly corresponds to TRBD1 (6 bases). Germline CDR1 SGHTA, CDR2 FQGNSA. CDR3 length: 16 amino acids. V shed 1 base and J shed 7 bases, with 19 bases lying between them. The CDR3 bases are TGTGCCAGCAGCTTAGTGGGGGCAGACCTCGCGGGTGGCTACACCTTC. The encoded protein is CASSLVGADLAGGYTF.

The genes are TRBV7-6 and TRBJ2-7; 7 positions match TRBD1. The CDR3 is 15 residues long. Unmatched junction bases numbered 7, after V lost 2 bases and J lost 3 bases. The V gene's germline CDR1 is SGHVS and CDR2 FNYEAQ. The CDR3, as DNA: TGTGCCAGCAGCTTAATACAGGGGAAGGACTACGAGCAGTACTTC. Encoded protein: CASSLIQGKDYEQYF.

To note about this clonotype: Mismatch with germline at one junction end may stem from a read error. The chain's CDR3 is CSGFGTASSTDTQYF. CDR3 DNA: TGCAGCGGTTTCGGGACAGCCTCTAGCACAGACACGCAGTATTTT. V and J are TRBV29-1 and TRBJ2-3; TRBD1 agrees at 7 bases. The CDR3 has 15 residues. Per germline, CDR1 SQVTM and CDR2 ANQGSEA.